These 8 T cell receptor beta chains originate from one sample sequenced in a study of T cells expressing NK-cell markers (TCRdb year 2020). Libraries were prepared through 5' RACE. The data were produced on an Illumina HiSeq 2000. Each CDR3 protein sequence appears as one entry after TCRdb reprocessed the reads, and no DNA is included. The sample table on file contains 150,000 to 200,000 distinct CDR3 sequences. Approximately 17% of the sample lies in the top ten. Sequenced input: blood T cells: a sorted CD56 or NKG2C T cell subset, CD4+ or CD8+ T cells, or bulk PBMC T cells (not recorded which). The source is a woman between 18 and 69 years old in good health.

V and J are TRBV27 and TRBJ2-7; TCRdb gives TRBD1 as the D gene, but with no DNA this cannot be confirmed. The CDR3 has 13 residues. The germline CDR1 and CDR2 sequences are MNHEY and SMNVEV (reference sequence). The CDR3 reads CASSGQGIYEQYF.

The chain couples TRBV21-1 to TRBJ2-5; the D call of TRBD1 rests on TCRdb alone, since no DNA is present to check it. TRBV21-1 is assigned pseudogene status. CDR3 length: 19 residues. The CDR3 protein is CASSKVEERTGDGQETQYF.

V is TRBV5-1 and J is TRBJ2-5; TCRdb's assignment of TRBD2 cannot be checked, as there is no DNA. Germline V gene lookup returns CDR1 SGHRS and CDR2 YFSETQ. The CDR3 extends over 15 amino acids. The CDR3 sequence is CASSLQSGPQETQYF.

V gene TRBV5-1 combines with J gene TRBJ2-2; TCRdb's D gene call, TRBD1, goes unchecked for lack of DNA. The CDR3 is 17 amino acids. CDR1 SGHRS and CDR2 YFSETQ come from the germline V gene. The CDR3 protein is CASSWAGDSHDTGELFF.

The rearrangement joins TRBV4-2 to TRBJ1-3; the TRBD1 assignment by TCRdb is unverifiable without DNA. The CDR3 is 14 amino acids. Germline V gene sequence: CDR1 LGHNA, CDR2 YNFKEQ. CDR3 sequence: CASSQDLGTVQIYF.

The chain employs TRBV12-3 or TRBV12-4 and TRBJ2-1; the TCRdb D gene call, TRBD2, has no DNA to confirm it. The CDR3 spans 17 residues. The chain's CDR3 is CASSFSPGGLAYNEQFF.

The rearrangement uses TRBV2 and TRBJ1-4; without DNA, the TCRdb call of TRBD1 cannot be checked. CDR1 is SNHLY and CDR2 is FYNNEI in the germline V gene. This CDR3 has 12 amino acids. This chain's CDR3 is CASSGQGEKLFF.

The rearrangement links TRBV12-3 or TRBV12-4 to TRBJ1-5; lacking DNA, the TRBD1 call made by TCRdb goes unchecked. There are 14 residues in the CDR3. This chain's CDR3 is CASRGTGVWQPQHF.